This T cell receptor (beta chain) was captured by sequencing in a study of blood T cell repertoires in COVID-19. Assay: immunoSEQ multiplex PCR; the TCRdb copy retains only in-frame clones and omits some. This table holds almost 250,000 clones, roughly 85% found once. CDR1 and CDR2 from the germline V gene are SQVTM and ANQGSEA. The CDR3 spans 14 residues. V lost 4 bases, J lost 4 bases, and 7 bases stayed unmatched. The sequenced sample was PBMCs or T cells enriched from blood (not recorded which). The TCR originated in a woman aged 45-65 years with acute COVID-19. V usage is TRBV29-1 and J usage is TRBJ1-2, with 9 bases fitting TRBD1. The CDR3 sequence: CSVVWTGVSYGYTF. CDR3 in DNA: TGCAGCGTTGTTTGGACAGGGGTTAGCTATGGCTACACCTTC.